These T cell receptor beta chains were read from a single sample in a study of cytomegalovirus exposure and HLA in healthy donors. The data were produced by immunoSEQ multiplex PCR, yet TCRdb's version contains in-frame clones alone and is incomplete. The table shows about 84,000 clones, with roughly 78% occurring only once. Sequenced sample: PBMCs. All receptors derive from a male donor in good health and CMV-seropositive. Each CDR3 is given with its conserved first and last residue. The D gene is left open where the match is weak. Size values are once, few and many counts, or a class for expanded clones, and some rows have none.

J: TRBJ1-1; D: .; V: TRBV19; size: .; CDR3: CASSVGGGTEAFF; DNA: TGTGCCAGTAGTGTGGGAGGAGGCACTGAAGCTTTCTTT
J: TRBJ1-1; D: TRBD1; V: TRBV27; size: .; CDR3: CASSFSDRVDTEAFF; DNA: TGTGCCAGCAGTTTCTCCGACAGGGTTGACACTGAAGCTTTCTTT
J: TRBJ1-1; D: .; V: TRBV6-6; size: .; CDR3: CASIIDRNTEAFF; DNA: TGTGCCAGCATAATAGACAGGAACACTGAAGCTTTCTTT
J: TRBJ2-1; D: .; V: TRBV5-6; size: .; CDR3: CASSPGRTEQFF; DNA: TGTGCCAGCAGCCCTGGGAGAACGGAGCAGTTCTTC
J: TRBJ2-3; D: .; V: TRBV7-9; size: .; CDR3: CASTGGLGTDTQYF; DNA: TGTGCCTCCACTGGGGGCTTGGGCACAGATACGCAGTATTTT
J: TRBJ2-6; D: .; V: TRBV5-1; size: .; CDR3: CASSLLSTGANVLTF; DNA: TGCGCCAGCAGCTTGTTGAGTACGGGGGCCAACGTCCTGACTTTC
J: TRBJ1-2; D: .; V: TRBV5-1; size: .; CDR3: CASSLAQEVGGYTF; DNA: TGCGCCAGCAGCTTGGCCCAGGAGGTCGGCGGCTACACCTTC
J: TRBJ2-1; D: TRBD1; V: TRBV27; size: .; CDR3: CASSSDRSSYNEQFF; DNA: TGTGCCAGCAGTTCGGACAGGAGCTCCTACAATGAGCAGTTCTTC
J: TRBJ2-1; D: TRBD2; V: TRBV7-9; size: .; CDR3: CASSWGREGLNEQFF; DNA: TGTGCCAGCAGCTGGGGGCGGGAGGGTTTGAATGAGCAGTTCTTC
J: TRBJ2-7; D: .; V: TRBV6-5; size: .; CDR3: CASSYRGYEQYF; DNA: TGTGCCAGCAGTTACAGGGGTTACGAGCAGTACTTC
J: TRBJ2-5; D: .; V: TRBV28; size: .; CDR3: CASSVQGWETQYF; DNA: TGTGCCAGCAGTGTCCAGGGGTGGGAGACCCAGTACTTC
J: TRBJ2-7; D: .; V: TRBV4-1; size: .; CDR3: CASSQVALTPYEQYF; DNA: TGCGCCAGCAGCCAAGTAGCGTTGACCCCCTACGAGCAGTACTTC
J: TRBJ1-2; D: .; V: TRBV15; size: once; CDR3: CATSRTSGTFNYGYTF; DNA: TGTGCCACCAGCAGAACTTCCGGGACTTTTAACTATGGCTACACCTTC
J: TRBJ1-1; D: .; V: TRBV18; size: .; CDR3: CASSPTGNTEAFF; DNA: TGTGCCAGCTCACCGACAGGGAACACTGAAGCTTTCTTT
J: TRBJ2-1; D: .; V: TRBV29-1; size: .; CDR3: CSGSLGSFDEQFF; DNA: TGCAGCGGGTCACTAGGGTCTTTCGATGAGCAGTTCTTC
J: TRBJ1-4; D: .; V: TRBV10-3; size: .; CDR3: CAISIGAGEKLFF; DNA: TGTGCCATCAGTATTGGGGCCGGGGAAAAACTGTTTTTT
J: TRBJ2-7; D: TRBD1; V: TRBV7-9; size: .; CDR3: CASSPGAGGSTYEQYF; DNA: TGTGCCAGCAGCCCAGGGGCAGGGGGCTCTACCTACGAGCAGTACTTC
J: TRBJ2-6; D: .; V: TRBV5-6; size: .; CDR3: CASSIVGELGANVLTF; DNA: TGTGCCAGCAGTATTGTAGGGGAACTGGGGGCCAACGTCCTGACTTTC
J: TRBJ1-1; D: .; V: TRBV28; size: .; CDR3: CASSFPGSIEAFF; DNA: TGTGCCAGCAGTTTCCCGGGGTCGATAGAAGCTTTCTTT
J: TRBJ2-5; D: .; V: TRBV28; size: .; CDR3: CASSSPRGGGETQYF; DNA: TGTGCCAGCAGTTCCCCCCGGGGAGGAGGAGAGACCCAGTACTTC
J: TRBJ2-7; D: .; V: TRBV2; size: .; CDR3: CGGGMMSYEQYF; DNA: TGTGGTGGAGGAATGATGTCCTACGAGCAGTACTTC
J: TRBJ1-5; D: .; V: TRBV7-2; size: once; CDR3: CASSPISNQPQHF; DNA: TGTGCCAGCAGCCCCATTAGCAATCAGCCCCAGCATTTT
J: TRBJ1-2; D: .; V: TRBV27; size: .; CDR3: CASSNGGANYGYTF; DNA: TGTGCCAGCAGTAATGGGGGGGCTAACTATGGCTACACCTTC
J: TRBJ2-3; D: TRBD2; V: TRBV28; size: once; CDR3: CASSPAAGGSGTDTQYF; DNA: TGTGCCAGCAGTCCTGCCGCGGGGGGCTCGGGCACAGATACGCAGTATTTT
J: TRBJ2-1; D: TRBD2; V: TRBV29-1; size: .; CDR3: CSVEGASGGDQFF; DNA: TGCAGCGTTGAAGGGGCTAGCGGAGGCGATCAGTTCTTC
J: TRBJ2-7; D: TRBD1; V: TRBV5-1; size: .; CDR3: CASSLEQGQGQYEQYF; DNA: TGCGCCAGCAGCTTGGAACAAGGACAGGGGCAGTACGAGCAGTACTTC
J: TRBJ2-5; D: .; V: TRBV7-9; size: .; CDR3: CASSSDSQETQYF; DNA: TGTGCCAGCAGTTCCGACAGCCAAGAGACCCAGTACTTC
J: TRBJ2-5; D: .; V: TRBV5-1; size: once; CDR3: CASSLVIGRNEETQYF; DNA: TGCGCCAGCAGCTTGGTAATAGGCAGGAACGAAGAGACCCAGTACTTC
J: TRBJ2-7; D: .; V: TRBV5-1; size: .; CDR3: CASSLGGTPYSYEQYF; DNA: TGCGCCAGCAGCTTGGGTGGGACTCCCTACTCCTACGAGCAGTACTTC
J: TRBJ1-2; D: .; V: TRBV5-1; size: .; CDR3: CASSLTTGSYGYTF; DNA: TGCGCCAGCAGCTTGACGACAGGTAGCTATGGCTACACCTTC
J: TRBJ2-1; D: .; V: TRBV6-5; size: .; CDR3: CASSYDGAGANNEQFF; DNA: TGTGCCAGCAGTTACGATGGGGCAGGAGCTAACAATGAGCAGTTCTTC
J: TRBJ2-1; D: TRBD2; V: TRBV6-4; size: once; CDR3: CASSKLAGGENEQFF; DNA: TGTGCCAGCAGTAAACTAGCGGGAGGAGAAAATGAGCAGTTCTTC
J: TRBJ1-5; D: TRBD1; V: TRBV25-1; size: .; CDR3: CASKGTGGVNQPQHF; DNA: TGTGCCAGCAAAGGGACAGGGGGCGTCAATCAGCCCCAGCATTTT
J: TRBJ1-5; D: TRBD1; V: TRBV11-3; size: few; CDR3: CASSPRFPDRVNQPQHF; DNA: TGTGCCAGCAGCCCTCGTTTTCCCGACAGGGTCAATCAGCCCCAGCATTTT
J: TRBJ2-2; D: .; V: TRBV6-5; size: .; CDR3: CASSYATGTGELFF; DNA: TGTGCCAGCAGTTACGCTACGGGGACCGGGGAGCTGTTTTTT
J: TRBJ2-1; D: TRBD2; V: TRBV6-6; size: .; CDR3: CASSQGLAGVNEQFF; DNA: TGTGCCAGCAGTCAGGGACTAGCGGGAGTAAATGAGCAGTTCTTC
J: TRBJ2-7; D: TRBD1; V: TRBV7-7; size: once; CDR3: CASSPGQGPHEQYF; DNA: TGTGCCAGCAGCCCGGGACAGGGGCCGCACGAGCAGTACTTC
J: TRBJ2-7; D: TRBD1; V: TRBV19; size: many; CDR3: CASSIDRDSKQYF; DNA: TGTGCCAGTAGTATAGACCGGGACAGTAAGCAGTACTTC
J: TRBJ1-2; D: .; V: TRBV5-8; size: .; CDR3: CASSLGTVDDGYTF; DNA: TGTGCCAGCAGCTTGGGGACAGTAGATGATGGCTACACCTTC
J: TRBJ2-5; D: .; V: TRBV19; size: .; CDR3: CASSTRVAETQYF; DNA: TGTGCCAGTAGTACCAGGGTGGCCGAGACCCAGTACTTC
J: TRBJ2-7; D: TRBD1; V: TRBV13; size: .; CDR3: CASSPYRGYEQYF; DNA: TGTGCCAGCAGCCCTTACAGGGGTTACGAGCAGTACTTC